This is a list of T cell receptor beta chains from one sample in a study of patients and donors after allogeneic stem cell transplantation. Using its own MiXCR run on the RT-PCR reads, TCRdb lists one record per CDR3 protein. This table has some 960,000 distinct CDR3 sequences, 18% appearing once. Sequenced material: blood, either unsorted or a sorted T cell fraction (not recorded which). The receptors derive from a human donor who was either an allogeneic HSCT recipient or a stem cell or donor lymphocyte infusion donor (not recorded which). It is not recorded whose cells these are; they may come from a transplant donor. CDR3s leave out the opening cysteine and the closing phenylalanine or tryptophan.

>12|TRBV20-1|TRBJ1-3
SARVRGHGNTIY
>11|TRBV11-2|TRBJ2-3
ASSWVGTDTQY
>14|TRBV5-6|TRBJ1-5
ASSLLQGRSNQPQH
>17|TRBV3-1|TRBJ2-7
ASSQVGLAGSSNTYEQY
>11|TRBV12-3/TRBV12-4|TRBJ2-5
ASSLKGGETQY
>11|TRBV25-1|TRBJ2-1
ASIPEEANEQF
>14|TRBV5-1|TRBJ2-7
ASSLKGAGGSYEQY
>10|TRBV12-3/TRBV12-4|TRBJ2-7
ASSPTKYEQY
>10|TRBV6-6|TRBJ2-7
ASSYDGSEQY
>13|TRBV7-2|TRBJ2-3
ASSPVGGRADTQY
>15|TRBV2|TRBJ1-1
ASTFRGGASGNTEAF
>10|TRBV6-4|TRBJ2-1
ASSDSIADQF
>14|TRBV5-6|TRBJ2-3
ASSAGTSGRGDTQY
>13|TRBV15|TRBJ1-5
ATSRARQYNQPQH
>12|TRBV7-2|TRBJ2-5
ASSSWAEKETQY
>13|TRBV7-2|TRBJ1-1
ASSLDLGGSTEAF
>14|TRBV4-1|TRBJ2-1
ASSQPTSGYYNEQF
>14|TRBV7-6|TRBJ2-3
ASSLASLVGTDTQY
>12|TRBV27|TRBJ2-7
ASSFGDSTYEQY
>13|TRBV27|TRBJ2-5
ASRQGQGDVETQY
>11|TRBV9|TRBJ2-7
ASSPRESWEQY
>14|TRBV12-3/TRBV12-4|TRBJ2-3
ASSSPWGADTDTQY
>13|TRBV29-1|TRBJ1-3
SVEVDGSSGNTIY
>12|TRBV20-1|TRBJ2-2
SAGGPSNTGELF
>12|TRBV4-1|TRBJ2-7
ASSQVGQTYEQY
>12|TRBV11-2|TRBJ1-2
ASSSPQEGYGYT
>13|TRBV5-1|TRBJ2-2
ASSLDGGGTGELF
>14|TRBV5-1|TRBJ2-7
ASSLAQGALFYEQY
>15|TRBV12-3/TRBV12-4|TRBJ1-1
ASSLAPMGQLNTEAF
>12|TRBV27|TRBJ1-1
ASSFGVMNTEAF